This T cell receptor (beta chain) was captured in a study of tumour-infiltrating T cells in Burkitt lymphoma. Study overall: Repertoire clonality predicted overall and progression-free survival.

This table comes from immunoSEQ multiplex PCR, and its TCRdb copy is limited to in-frame clones, with some not included. Of some 800 clones in the sample, roughly 84% were seen once. Germline-derived CDR1 and CDR2 are LGHNT and FRNRAP. CDR3 size: 14 residues. Trimming stripped 2 bases from V and 6 bases from J, with 14 bases between. Sequencing input: tumor tissue. The TCR originated in a human donor with diffuse large B-cell lymphoma. Some clones in this sample may be carry-over from other donors' samples. The chain combines TRBV12-5 with TRBJ2-7; no clear D. CDR3 protein: CASGLPVSDREQYF. CDR3 DNA: TGTGCTAGTGGTTTGCCCGTCTCCGACCGCGAGCAGTACTTC.